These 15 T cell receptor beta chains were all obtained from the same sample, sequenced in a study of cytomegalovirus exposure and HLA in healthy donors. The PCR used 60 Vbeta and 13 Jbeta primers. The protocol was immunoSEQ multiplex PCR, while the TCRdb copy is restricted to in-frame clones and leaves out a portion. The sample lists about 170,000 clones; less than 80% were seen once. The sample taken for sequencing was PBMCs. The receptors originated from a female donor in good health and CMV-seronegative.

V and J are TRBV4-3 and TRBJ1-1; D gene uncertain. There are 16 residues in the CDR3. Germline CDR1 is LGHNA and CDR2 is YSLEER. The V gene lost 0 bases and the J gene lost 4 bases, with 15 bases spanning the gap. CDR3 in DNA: TGCGCCAGCAGCCAAGATCTGTTCGAGGTGGGCACTGAAGCTTTCTTT. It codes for CASSQDLFEVGTEAFF.

The CDR3 DNA follows: TGTGCCAGTAGTAGTCTGAGACTAGCGGGAGAGGGTTTCAATGAGCAGTTCTTC. Translation: CASSSLRLAGEGFNEQFF. The genes are TRBV19 and TRBJ2-1; 12 nucleotides align to TRBD2. CDR1 LNHDA and CDR2 SQIVND come from the germline V gene (reference sequence). CDR3 length: 18 residues. V shed 4 bases, J shed 6 bases, and the junction held 13 bases outside the gene matches.

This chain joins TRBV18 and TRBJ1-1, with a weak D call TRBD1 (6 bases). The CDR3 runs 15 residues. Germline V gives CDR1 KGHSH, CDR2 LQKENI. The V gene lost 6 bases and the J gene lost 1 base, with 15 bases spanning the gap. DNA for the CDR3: TGTGCCAGCTCGCCTTCTGGACAGTCGAACACTGAAGCTTTCTTT. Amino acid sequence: CASSPSGQSNTEAFF.

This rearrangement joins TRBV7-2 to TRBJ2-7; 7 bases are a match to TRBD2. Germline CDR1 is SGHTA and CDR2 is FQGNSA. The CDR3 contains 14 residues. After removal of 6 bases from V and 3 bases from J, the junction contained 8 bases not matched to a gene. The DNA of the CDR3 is TGTGCCAGCAGTCAAAGCGGGGATTACTACGAGCAGTACTTC. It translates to CASSQSGDYYEQYF.

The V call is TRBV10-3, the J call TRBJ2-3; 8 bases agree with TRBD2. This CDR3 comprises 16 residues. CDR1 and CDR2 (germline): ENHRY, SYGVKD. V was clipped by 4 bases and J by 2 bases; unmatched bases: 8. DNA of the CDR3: TGTGCCATCAGTGGCACTAGCGGAATTCACACAGATACGCAGTATTTT. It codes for CAISGTSGIHTDTQYF.

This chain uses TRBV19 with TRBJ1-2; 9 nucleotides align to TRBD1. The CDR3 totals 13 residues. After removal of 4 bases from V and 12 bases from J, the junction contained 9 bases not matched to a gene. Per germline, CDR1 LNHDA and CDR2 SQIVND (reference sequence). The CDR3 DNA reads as TGTGCCAGTAGTACCCCGGGACAGGGTCGAAACACCTTC. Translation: CASSTPGQGRNTF.

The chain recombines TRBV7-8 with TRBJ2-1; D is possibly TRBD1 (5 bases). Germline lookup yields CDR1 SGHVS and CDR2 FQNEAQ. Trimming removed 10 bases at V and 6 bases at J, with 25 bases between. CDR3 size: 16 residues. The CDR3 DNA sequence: TGTGCCACCTCACCCTACCGGACACAAGACGGCAATGAGCAGTTCTTC. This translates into CATSPYRTQDGNEQFF.

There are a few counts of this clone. The CDR3 coding sequence is TGTGCCATCACCTCTAGCGGGGGCAGCACAGATACGCAGTATTTT. Protein product: CAITSSGGSTDTQYF. J is TRBJ2-3 and V is TRBV10-3; 10 bases map to TRBD2. CDR1 is ENHRY and CDR2 is SYGVKD in the germline V gene. V lost 7 bases to trimming and J lost 0 bases; unmatched junction nucleotides: 4. The CDR3 length is 15 residues.

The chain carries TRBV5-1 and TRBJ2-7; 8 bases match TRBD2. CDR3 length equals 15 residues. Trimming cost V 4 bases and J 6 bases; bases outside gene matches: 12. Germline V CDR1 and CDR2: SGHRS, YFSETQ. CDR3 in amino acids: CASSRVGAGVAEQYF. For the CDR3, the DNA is TGCGCCAGCAGCAGGGTTGGAGCGGGAGTGGCCGAGCAGTACTTC.

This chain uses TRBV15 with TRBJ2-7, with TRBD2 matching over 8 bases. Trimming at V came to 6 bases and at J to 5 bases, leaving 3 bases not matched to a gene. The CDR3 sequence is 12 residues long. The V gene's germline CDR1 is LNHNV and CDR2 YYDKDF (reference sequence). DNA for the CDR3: TGTGCCACCAGTAGTAGCGGGAACGAGCAGTACTTC. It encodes CATSSSGNEQYF.

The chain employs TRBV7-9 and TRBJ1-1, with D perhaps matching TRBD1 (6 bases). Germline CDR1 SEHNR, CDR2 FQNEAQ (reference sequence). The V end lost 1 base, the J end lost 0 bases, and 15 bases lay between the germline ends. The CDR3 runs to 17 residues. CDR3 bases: TGTGCCAGCAGCTTAGGGCGACGGACAGTTTTGAACACTGAAGCTTTCTTT. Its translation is CASSLGRRTVLNTEAFF.

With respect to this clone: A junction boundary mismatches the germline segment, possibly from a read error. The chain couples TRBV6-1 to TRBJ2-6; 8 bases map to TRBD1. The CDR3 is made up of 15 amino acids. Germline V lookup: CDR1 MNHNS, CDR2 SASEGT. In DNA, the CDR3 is TGTGCCAGCAGCGCAGGGGGCGCTGGGGCCAACGGCCTGACTTTC. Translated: CASSAGGAGANGLTF.

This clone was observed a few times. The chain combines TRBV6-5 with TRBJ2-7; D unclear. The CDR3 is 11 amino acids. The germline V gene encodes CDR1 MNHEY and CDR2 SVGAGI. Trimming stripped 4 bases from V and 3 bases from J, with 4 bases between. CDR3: CASSSVYEQYF. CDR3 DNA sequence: TGTGCCAGCAGTTCAGTCTACGAGCAGTACTTC.

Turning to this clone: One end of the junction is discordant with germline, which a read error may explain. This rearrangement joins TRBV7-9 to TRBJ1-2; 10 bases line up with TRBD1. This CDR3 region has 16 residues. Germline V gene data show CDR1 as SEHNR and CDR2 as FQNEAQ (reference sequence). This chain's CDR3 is CSSSSIDRGLIYGYTF. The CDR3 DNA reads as TGTTCCAGCAGCTCAATCGACAGGGGGCTTATCTATGGCTACACCTTC.

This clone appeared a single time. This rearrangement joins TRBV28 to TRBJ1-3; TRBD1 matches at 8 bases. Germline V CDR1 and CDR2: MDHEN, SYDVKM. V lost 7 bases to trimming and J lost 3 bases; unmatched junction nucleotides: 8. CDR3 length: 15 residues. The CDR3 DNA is TGTGCCAGCACAGGAGGGACAGGACTTGGAAACACCATATATTTT. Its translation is CASTGGTGLGNTIYF.